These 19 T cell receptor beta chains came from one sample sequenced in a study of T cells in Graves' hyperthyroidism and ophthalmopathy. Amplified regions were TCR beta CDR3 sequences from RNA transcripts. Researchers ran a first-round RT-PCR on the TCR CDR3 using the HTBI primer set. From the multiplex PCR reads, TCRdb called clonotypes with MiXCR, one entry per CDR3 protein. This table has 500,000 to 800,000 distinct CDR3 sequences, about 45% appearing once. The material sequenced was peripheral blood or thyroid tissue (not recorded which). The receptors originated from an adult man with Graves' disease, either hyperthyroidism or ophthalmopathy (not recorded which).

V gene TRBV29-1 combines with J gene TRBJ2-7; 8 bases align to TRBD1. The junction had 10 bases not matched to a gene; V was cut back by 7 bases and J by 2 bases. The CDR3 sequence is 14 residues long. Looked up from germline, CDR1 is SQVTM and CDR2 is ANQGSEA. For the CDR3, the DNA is TGCAGCGGGACAATGACAGGGGCAGCCTACGAGCAGTACTTC. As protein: CSGTMTGAAYEQYF.

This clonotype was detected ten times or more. This CDR3 reads CSAEDRGLYGYTF. For the CDR3, the DNA is TGCAGCGCCGAGGACAGGGGGCTCTATGGCTACACCTTC. This chain joins TRBV29-1 and TRBJ1-2; TRBD1 matches 11 bases. This CDR3 has 13 residues. With V trimmed by 7 bases and J by 4 bases, 5 bases remained unmatched. Germline V CDR1 and CDR2: SQVTM, ANQGSEA.

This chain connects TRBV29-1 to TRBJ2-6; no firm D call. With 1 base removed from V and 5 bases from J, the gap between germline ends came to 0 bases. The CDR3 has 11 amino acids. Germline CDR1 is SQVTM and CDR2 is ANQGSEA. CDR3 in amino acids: CSVEGANVLTF. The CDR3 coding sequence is TGCAGCGTTGAAGGGGCCAACGTCCTGACTTTC.

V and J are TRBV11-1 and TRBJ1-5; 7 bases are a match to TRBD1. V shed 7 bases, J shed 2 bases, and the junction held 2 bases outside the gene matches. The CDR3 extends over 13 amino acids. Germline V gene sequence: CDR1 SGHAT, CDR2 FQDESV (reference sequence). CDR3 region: CASTTGGNQPQHF. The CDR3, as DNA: TGTGCCAGCACAACAGGGGGCAATCAGCCCCAGCATTTT.

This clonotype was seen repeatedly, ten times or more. CDR3 loop: CASSAGTSGYEQYF. CDR3 nucleotides: TGTGCCAGCTCGGCGGGGACTAGCGGCTACGAGCAGTACTTC. The chain couples TRBV7-9 to TRBJ2-7, with TRBD2 matching 11 bases. Germline trimming cut 8 bases from V and 3 bases from J; bases unmatched to any gene: 6. The germline gives CDR1 SEHNR, CDR2 FQNEAQ (reference sequence). CDR3 length: 14 amino acids.

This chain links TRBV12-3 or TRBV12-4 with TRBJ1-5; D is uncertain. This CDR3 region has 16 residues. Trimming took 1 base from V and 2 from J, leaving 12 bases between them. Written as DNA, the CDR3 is TGTGCCAGCAGTTTAGTTGCCGGCCGGGGCAATCAGCCCCAGCATTTT. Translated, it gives CASSLVAGRGNQPQHF.

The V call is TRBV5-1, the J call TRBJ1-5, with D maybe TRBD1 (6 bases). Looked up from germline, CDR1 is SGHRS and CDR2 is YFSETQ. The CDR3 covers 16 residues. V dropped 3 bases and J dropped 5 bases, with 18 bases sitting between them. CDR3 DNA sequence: TGCGCCAGCAGCTCGGCTCCCCAGGGGTCGGATCAGCCCCAGCATTTT. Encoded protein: CASSSAPQGSDQPQHF.

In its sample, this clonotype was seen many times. The CDR3 nucleotides are TGCAGTGCAGCCCCCGGGACAAGCTATGGCTACACCTTC. Amino acids: CSAAPGTSYGYTF. V is TRBV20-1 and J is TRBJ1-2, with D perhaps matching TRBD1 (6 bases). Germline CDR1 is DFQATT and CDR2 is SNEGSKA (reference sequence). CDR3 length: 13 residues. V lost 6 bases and J lost 4, with 15 bases in between.

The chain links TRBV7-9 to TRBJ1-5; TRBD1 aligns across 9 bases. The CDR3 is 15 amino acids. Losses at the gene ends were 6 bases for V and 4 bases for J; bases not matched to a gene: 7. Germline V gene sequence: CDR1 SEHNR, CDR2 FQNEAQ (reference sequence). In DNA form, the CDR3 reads TGTGCCAGCAGGGCGAGACAGGGGGAGAATCAGCCCCAGCATTTT. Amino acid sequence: CASRARQGENQPQHF.

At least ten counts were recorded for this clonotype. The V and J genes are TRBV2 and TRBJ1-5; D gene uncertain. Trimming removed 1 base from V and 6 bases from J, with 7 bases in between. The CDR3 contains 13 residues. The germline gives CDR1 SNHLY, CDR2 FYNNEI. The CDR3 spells CASSEGAGQPQHF. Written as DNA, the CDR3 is TGTGCCAGCAGTGAAGGGGCGGGTCAGCCCCAGCATTTT.

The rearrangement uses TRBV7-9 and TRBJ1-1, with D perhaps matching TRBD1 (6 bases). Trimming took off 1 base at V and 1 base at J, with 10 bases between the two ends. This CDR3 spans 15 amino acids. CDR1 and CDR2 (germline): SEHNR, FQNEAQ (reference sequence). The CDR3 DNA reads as TGTGCCAGCAGCTTAGAGACAGGCACGAACACTGAAGCTTTCTTT. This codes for CASSLETGTNTEAFF.

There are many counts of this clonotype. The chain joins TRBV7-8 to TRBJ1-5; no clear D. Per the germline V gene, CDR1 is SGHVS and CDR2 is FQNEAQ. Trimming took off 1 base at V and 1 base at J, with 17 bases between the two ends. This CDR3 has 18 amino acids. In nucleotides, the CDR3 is TGTGCCAGCAGCTTAGTTGTCCCACCCAGTAGGAGCAATCAGCCCCAGCATTTT. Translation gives CASSLVVPPSRSNQPQHF.

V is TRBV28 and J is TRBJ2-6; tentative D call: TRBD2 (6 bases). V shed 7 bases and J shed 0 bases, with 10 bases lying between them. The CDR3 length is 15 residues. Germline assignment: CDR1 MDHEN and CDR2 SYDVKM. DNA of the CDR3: TGTGCCAGCACCCACGGGAGCTCTGGGGCCAACGTCCTGACTTTC. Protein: CASTHGSSGANVLTF.

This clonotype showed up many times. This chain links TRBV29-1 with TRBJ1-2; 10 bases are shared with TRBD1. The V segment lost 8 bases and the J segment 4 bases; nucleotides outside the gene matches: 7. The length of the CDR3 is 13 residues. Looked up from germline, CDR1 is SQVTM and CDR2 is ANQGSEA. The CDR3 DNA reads TGCAGCTTCTTGACAGGGGGCGTCTATGGCTACACCTTC. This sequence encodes CSFLTGGVYGYTF. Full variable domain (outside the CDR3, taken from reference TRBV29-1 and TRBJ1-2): SAVISQKPSRDICQRGTSLTIQCQVDSQVTMMFWYRQQPGQSLTLIATANQGSEATYESGFVIDKFPISRPNLTFSTLTVSNMSPEDSSIYLCSFLTGGVYGYTFGSGTRLTVV.

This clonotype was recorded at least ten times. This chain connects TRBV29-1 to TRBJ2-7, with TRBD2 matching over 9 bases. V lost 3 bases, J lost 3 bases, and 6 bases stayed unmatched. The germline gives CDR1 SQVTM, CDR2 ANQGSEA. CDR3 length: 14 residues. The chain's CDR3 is CSVDSGSEYYEQYF. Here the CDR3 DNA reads TGCAGCGTTGATAGCGGGAGCGAATACTACGAGCAGTACTTC.

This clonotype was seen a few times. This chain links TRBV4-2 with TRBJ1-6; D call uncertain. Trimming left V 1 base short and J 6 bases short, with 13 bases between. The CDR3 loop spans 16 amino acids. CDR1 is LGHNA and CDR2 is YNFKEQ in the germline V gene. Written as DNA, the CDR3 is TGTGCCAGCAGCCAAGGTAGCAGCGAGGGTAATTCACCCCTCCACTTT. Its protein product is CASSQGSSEGNSPLHF.

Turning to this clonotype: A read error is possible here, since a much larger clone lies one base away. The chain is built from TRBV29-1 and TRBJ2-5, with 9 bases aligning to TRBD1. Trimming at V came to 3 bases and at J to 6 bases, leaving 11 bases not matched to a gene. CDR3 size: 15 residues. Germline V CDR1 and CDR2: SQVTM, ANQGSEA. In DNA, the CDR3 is TGCAGCGTTGATCTAGGACAGGGGTCGATCAAGACCCAGTACTTC. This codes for CSVDLGQGSIKTQYF.

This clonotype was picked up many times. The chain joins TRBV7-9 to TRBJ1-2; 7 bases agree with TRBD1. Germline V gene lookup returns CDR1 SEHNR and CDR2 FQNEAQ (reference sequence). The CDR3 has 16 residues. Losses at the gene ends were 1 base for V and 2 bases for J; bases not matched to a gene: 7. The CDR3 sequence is CASSLVGQGDNYGYTF. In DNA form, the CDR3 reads TGTGCCAGCAGCTTAGTTGGGCAGGGGGACAACTATGGCTACACCTTC.

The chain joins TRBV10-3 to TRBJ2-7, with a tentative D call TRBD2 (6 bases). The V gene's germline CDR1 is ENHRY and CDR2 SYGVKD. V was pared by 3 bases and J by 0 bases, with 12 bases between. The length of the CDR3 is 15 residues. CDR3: CAISEGRDSSYEQYF. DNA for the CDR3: TGTGCCATCAGTGAAGGGCGGGACTCCTCCTACGAGCAGTACTTC.